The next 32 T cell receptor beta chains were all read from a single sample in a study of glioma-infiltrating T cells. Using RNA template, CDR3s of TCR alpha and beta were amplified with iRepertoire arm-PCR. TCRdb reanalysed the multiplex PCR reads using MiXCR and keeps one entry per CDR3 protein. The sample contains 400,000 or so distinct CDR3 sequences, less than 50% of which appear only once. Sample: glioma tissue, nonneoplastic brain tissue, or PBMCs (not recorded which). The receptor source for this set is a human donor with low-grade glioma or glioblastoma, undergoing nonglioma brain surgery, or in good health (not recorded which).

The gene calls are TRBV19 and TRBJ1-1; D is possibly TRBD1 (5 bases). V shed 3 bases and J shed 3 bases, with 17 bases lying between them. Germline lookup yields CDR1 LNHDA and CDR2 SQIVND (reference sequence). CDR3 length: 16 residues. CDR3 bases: TGTGCCAGTAGTATTGGGGAGTGGGGACGGTACACTGAAGCTTTCTTT. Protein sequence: CASSIGEWGRYTEAFF.

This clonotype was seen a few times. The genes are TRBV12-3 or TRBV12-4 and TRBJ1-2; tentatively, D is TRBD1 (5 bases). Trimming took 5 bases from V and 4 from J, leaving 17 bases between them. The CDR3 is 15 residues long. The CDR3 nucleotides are TGTGCCAGCAGTCCCCCCAGGGCTCTAGGCTATGGCTACACCTTC. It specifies CASSPPRALGYGYTF.

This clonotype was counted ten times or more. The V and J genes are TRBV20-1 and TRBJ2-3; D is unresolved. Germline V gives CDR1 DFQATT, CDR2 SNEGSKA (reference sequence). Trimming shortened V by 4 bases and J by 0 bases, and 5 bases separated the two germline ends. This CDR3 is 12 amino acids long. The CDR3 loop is CSAIRSTDTQYF. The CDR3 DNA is TGCAGTGCTATACGTAGCACAGATACGCAGTATTTT.

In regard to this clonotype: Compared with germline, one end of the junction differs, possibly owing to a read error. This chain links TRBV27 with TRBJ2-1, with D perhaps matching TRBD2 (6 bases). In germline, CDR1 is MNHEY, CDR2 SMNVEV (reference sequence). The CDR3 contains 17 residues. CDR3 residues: CASSPILGGISYNEQSF. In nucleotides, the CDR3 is TGTGCCAGCAGTCCAATACTTGGAGGGATCTCCTACAATGAGCAGTCCTTC.

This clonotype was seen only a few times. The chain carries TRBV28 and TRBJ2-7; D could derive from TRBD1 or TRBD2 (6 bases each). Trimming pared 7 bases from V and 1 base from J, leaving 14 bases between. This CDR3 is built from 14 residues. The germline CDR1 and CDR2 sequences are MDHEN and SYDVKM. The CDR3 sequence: CASTGATSSYEQYF. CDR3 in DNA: TGTGCCAGCACGGGGGCGACCTCGTCCTACGAGCAGTACTTC. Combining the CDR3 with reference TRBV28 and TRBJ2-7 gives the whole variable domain DVKVTQSSRYLVKRTGEKVFLECVQDMDHENMFWYRQDPGLGLRLIYFSYDVKMKEKGDIPEGYSVSREKKERFSLILESASTNQTSMYLCASTGATSSYEQYFGPGTRLTVT.

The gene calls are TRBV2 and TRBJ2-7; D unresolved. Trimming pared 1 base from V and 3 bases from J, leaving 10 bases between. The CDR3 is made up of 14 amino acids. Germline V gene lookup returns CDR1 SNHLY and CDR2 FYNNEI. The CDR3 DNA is TGTGCCAGCAGTGAAGGATGGATTAACTACGAGCAGTACTTC. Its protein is CASSEGWINYEQYF.

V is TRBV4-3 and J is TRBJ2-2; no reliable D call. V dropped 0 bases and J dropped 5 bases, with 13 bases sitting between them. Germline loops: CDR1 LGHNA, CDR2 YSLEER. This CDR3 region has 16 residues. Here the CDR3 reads CASSQDWTFSTGELFF. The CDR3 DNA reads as TGCGCCAGCAGCCAAGACTGGACCTTTTCTACCGGGGAGCTGTTTTTT.

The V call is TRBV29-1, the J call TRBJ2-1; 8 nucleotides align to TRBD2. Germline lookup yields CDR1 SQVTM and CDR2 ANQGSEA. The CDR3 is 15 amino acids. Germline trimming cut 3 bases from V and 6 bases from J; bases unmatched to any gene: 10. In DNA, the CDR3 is TGCAGCGTTGACCTCTTTGCGGGAGGACGCAATGAGCAGTTCTTC. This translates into CSVDLFAGGRNEQFF.

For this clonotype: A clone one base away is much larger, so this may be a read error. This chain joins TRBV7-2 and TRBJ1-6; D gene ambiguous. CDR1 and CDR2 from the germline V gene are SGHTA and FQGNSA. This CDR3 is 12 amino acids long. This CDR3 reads CASSLDDSPLQF. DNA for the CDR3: TGTGCCAGCAGCTTAGATGATTCACCCCTCCAATTT.

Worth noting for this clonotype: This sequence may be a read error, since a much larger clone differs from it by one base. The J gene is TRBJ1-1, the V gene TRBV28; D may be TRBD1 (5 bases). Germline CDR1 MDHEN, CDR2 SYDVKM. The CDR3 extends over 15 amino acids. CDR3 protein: CASSFRQRPNTEASF. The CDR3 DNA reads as TGTGCCAGCAGTTTCCGACAGAGACCCAACACTGAAGCTTCCTTT.

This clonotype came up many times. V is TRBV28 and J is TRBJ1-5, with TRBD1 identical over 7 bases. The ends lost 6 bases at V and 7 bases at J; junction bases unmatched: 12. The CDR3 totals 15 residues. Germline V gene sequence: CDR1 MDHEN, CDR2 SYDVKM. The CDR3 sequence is CASRTRTGSGQPQHF. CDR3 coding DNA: TGTGCCAGCAGGACAAGGACAGGTTCGGGACAGCCCCAGCATTTT.

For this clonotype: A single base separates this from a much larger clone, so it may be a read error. CDR3 DNA sequence: TGCAGTGCTATCCCCAGCGCCTACGAGCAGTACTTC. It yields the protein CSAIPSAYEQYF. The genes are TRBV20-1 and TRBJ2-7; D remains unclear. Trimming cost V 4 bases and J 2 bases, with 9 bases left between them. CDR3 size: 12 residues. The germline V gene has CDR1 DFQATT and CDR2 SNEGSKA (reference sequence).

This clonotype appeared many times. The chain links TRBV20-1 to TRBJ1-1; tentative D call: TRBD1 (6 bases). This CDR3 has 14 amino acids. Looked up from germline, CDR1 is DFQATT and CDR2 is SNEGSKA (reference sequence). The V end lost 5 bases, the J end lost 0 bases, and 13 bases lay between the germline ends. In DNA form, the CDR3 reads TGCAGTGCTGTCACAGGGAATATGAACACTGAAGCTTTCTTT. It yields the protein CSAVTGNMNTEAFF.

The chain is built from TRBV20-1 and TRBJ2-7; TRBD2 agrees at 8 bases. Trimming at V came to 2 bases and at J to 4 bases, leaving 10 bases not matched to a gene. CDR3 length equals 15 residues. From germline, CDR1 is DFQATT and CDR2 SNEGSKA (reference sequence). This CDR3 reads CSARRGGVQHYEQYF. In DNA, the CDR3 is TGCAGTGCTAGACGGGGGGGGGTCCAACATTACGAGCAGTACTTC.

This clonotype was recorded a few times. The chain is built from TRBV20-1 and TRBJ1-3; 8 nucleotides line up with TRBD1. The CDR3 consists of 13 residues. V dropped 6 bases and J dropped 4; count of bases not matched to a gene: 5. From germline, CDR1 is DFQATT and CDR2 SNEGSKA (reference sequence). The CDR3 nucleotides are TGCAGTGCCGTGACAGGGGCGGGAAACACCATATATTTT. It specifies CSAVTGAGNTIYF.

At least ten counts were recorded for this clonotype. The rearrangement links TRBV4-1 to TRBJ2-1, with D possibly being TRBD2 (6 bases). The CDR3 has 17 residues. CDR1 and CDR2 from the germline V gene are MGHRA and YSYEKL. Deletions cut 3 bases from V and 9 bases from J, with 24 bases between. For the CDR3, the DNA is TGCGCCAGCAGCCATGACGCTAGAGTCGGGAGTATGAGTGAGCAGTTCTTC. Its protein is CASSHDARVGSMSEQFF.

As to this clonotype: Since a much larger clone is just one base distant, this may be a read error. The CDR3 DNA follows: TGTGCCAGCAGTTATTCCACGACAGGGGGCAATGAGCAGTTCTTC. Its protein product is CASSYSTTGGNEQFF. The genes are TRBV6-5 and TRBJ2-1, with TRBD1 matching 9 bases. CDR3 size: 15 residues. After removal of 3 bases from V and 6 bases from J, the junction contained 6 bases not matched to a gene. Germline loops: CDR1 MNHEY, CDR2 SVGAGI.

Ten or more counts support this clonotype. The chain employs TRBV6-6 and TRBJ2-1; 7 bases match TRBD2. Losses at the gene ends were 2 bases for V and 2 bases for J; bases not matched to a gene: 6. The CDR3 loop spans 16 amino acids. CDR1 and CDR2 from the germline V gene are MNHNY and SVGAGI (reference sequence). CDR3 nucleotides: TGTGCCAGCAGTTACGCCGCGGGAGCCGCCTACAATGAGCAGTTCTTC. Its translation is CASSYAAGAAYNEQFF.

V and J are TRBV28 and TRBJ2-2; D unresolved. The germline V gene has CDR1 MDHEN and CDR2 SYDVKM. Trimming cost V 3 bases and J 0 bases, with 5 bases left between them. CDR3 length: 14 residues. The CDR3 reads CASSFFSNTGELFF. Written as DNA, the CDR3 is TGTGCCAGCAGTTTTTTCTCGAACACCGGGGAGCTGTTTTTT.

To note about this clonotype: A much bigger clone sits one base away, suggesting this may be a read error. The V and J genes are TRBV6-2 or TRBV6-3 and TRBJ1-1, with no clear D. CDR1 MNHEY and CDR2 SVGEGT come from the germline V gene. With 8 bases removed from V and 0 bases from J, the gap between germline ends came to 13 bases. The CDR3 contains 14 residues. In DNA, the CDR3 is TGTGCCAGCGGCCCCCAAAGTTTGAACACTGAAGCTTTCTTT. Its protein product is CASGPQSLNTEAFF.

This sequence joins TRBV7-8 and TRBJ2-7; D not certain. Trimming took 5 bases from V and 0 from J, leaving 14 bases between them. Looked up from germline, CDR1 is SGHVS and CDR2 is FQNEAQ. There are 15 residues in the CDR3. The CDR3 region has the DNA TGTGCCAGCAGCCCCGGGCCGCAACTCTCCTACGAGCAGTACTTC. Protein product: CASSPGPQLSYEQYF.

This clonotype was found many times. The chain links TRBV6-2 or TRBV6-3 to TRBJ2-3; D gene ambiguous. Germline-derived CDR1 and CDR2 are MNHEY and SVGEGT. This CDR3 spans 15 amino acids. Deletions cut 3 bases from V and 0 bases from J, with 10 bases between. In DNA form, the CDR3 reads TGTGCCAGCAGTTATTCTTTCCCTAGCACAGATACGCAGTATTTT. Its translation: CASSYSFPSTDTQYF.

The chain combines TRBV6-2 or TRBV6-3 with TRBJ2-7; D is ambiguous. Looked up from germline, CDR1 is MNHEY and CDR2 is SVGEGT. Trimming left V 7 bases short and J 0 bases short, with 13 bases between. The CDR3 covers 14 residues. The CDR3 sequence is CASTFGPPSYEQYF. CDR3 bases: TGTGCCAGCACTTTCGGACCCCCCTCCTACGAGCAGTACTTC.

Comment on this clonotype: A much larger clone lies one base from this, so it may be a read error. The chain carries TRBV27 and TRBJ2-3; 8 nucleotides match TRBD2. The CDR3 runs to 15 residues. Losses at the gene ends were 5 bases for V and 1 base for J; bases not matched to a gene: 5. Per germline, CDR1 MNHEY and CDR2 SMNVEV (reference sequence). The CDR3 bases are TGTGCCAGCAGTCCCGGGACTAGAGGCACAGATACGCAGTATTTT. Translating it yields CASSPGTRGTDTQYF.

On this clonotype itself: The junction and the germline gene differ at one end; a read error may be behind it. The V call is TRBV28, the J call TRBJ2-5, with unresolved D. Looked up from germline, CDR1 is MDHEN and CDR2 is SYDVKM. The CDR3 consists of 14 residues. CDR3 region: CASADGNHQGTQYF. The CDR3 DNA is TGTGCCAGCGCCGACGGAAACCACCAAGGGACCCAGTACTTC.

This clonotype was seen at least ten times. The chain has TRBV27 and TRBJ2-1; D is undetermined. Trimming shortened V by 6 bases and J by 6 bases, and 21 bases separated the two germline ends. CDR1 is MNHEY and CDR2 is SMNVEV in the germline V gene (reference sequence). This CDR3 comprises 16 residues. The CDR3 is CASSPIGFGNVNEQFF. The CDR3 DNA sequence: TGTGCCAGCAGCCCGATCGGATTTGGAAACGTCAATGAGCAGTTCTTC.

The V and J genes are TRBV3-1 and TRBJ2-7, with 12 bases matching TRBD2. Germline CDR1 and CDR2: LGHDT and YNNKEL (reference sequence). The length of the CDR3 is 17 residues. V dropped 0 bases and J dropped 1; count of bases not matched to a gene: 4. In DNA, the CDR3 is TGTGCCAGCAGCCAAGATATAGGACTAGCGGGGTCCTACGAGCAGTACTTC. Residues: CASSQDIGLAGSYEQYF.

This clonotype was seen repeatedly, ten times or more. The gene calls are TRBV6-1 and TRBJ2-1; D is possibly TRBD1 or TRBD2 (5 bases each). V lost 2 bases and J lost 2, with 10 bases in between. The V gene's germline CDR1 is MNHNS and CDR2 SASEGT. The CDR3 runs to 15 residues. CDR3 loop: CASSEIGTPYNEQFF. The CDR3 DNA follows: TGTGCCAGCAGTGAAATAGGGACCCCCTACAATGAGCAGTTCTTC.

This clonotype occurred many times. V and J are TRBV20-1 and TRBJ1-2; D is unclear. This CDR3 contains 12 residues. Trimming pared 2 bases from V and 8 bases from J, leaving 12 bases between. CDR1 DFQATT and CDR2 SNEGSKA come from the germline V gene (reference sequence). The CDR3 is CSARTRLRGYTF. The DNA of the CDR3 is TGCAGTGCTAGAACAAGGTTAAGGGGCTACACCTTC.

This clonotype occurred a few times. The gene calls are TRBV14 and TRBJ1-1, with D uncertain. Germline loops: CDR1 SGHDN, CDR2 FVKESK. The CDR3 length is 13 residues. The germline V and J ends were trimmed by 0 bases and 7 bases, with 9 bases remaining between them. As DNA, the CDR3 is TGTGCCAGCAGCCAAGATGTCGCCAGTGAAGCTTTCTTT. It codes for CASSQDVASEAFF. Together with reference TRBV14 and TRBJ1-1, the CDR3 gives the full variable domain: EAGVTQFPSHSVIEKGQTVTLRCDPISGHDNLYWYRRVMGKEIKFLLHFVKESKQDESGMPNNRFLAERTGGTYSTLKVQPAELEDSGVYFCASSQDVASEAFFGQGTRLTVV.

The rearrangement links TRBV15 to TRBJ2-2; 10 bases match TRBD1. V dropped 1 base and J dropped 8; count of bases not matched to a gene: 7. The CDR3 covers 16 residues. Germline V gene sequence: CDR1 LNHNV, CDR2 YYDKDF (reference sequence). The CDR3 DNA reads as TGTGCCACCAGCAGAGCCCCTGGGACAGGGGTGGGGGAGCTGTTTTTT. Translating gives CATSRAPGTGVGELFF.

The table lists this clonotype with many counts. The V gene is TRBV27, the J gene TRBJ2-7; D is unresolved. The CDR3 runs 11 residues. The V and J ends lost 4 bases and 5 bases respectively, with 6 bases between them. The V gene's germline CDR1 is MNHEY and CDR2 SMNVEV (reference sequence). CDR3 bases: TGTGCCAGCAGTTCGCACCACGAGCAGTACTTC. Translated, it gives CASSSHHEQYF.